This TCR beta chain was profiled in a study of OX40 agonist ivuxolimab in advanced cancers. Generated by immunoSEQ multiplex PCR, the TCRdb table keeps only in-frame clones and is missing some. The data contain 70,000 or so clones, approximately 90% of them singletons. This clone was observed a few times. Germline CDR1 reads SGDLS; CDR2 reads YYNGEE. The CDR3 sequence is 13 residues long. The V end lost 4 bases, the J end lost 4 bases, and 9 bases lay between the germline ends. This TCR was recovered from an adult with an advanced solid tumor such as melanoma, head and neck, liver or kidney cancer. The sample consisted of CD4+ or CD8+ T cells sorted from blood, taken in a trial of the OX40 agonist ivuxolimab. This chain joins TRBV9 and TRBJ2-1; D gene unclear. CDR3 sequence (DNA): TGTGCCAGCAGCCTCCATGTATACAATGAGCAGTTCTTC. This sequence encodes CASSLHVYNEQFF.